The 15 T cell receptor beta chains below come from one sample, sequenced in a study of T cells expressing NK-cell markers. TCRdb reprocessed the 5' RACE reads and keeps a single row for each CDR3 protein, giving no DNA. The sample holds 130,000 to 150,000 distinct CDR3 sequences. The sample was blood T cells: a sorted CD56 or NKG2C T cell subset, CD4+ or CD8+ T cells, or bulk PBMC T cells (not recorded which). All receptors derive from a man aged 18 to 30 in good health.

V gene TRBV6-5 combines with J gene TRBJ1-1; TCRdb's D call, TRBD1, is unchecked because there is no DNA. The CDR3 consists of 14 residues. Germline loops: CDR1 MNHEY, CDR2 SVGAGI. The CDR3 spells CASSYGPPPREAFF.

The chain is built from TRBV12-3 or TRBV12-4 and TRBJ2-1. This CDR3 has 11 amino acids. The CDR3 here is CASSLSDEQFF.

The CDR3 loop reads CAWTGGYGYTF. V is TRBV30 and J is TRBJ1-2; TCRdb outputs TRBD1, but without DNA this stays unchecked. The CDR3 is 11 amino acids. The germline V gene has CDR1 GTSNPN and CDR2 SVGIG (reference sequence).

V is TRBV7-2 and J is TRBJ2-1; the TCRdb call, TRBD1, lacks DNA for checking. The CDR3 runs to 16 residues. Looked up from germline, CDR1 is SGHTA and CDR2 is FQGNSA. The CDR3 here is CASSELRGTSYNEQFF.

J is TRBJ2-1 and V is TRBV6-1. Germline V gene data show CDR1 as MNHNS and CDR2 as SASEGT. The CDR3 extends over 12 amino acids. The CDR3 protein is CASSDFIYEQFF.

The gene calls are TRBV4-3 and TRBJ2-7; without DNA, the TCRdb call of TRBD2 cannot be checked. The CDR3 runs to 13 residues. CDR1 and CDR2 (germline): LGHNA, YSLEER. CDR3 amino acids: CASSQGLGGEQYF.

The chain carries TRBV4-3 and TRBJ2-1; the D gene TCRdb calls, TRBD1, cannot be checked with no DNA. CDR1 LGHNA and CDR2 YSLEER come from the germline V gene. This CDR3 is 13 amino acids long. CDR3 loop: CASSPGVRNEQFF.

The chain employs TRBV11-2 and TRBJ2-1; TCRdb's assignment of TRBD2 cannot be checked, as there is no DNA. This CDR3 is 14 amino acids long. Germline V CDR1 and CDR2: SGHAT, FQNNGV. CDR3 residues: CASNLAGLYNEQFF.

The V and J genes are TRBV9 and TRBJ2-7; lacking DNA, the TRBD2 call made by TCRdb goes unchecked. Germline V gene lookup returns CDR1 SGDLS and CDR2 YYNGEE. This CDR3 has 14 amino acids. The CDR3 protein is CASSPQREWGEQYF. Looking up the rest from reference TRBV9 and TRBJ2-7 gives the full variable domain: DSGVTQTPKHLITATGQRVTLRCSPRSGDLSVYWYQQSLDQGLQFLIQYYNGEERAKGNILERFSAQQFPDLHSELNLSSLELGDSALYFCASSPQREWGEQYFGPGTRLTVT.

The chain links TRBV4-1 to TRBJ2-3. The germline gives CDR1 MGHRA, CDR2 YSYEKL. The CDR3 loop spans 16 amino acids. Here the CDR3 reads CASSQGEDFSTDTQYF.

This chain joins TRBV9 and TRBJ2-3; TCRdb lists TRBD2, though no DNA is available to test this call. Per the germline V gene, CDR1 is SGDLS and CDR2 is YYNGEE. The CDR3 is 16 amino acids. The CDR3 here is CASSVGERDSTDTQYF.

The CDR3: CASSRDLTNEKLFF. The gene calls are TRBV7-9 and TRBJ1-4; without DNA, the TCRdb call of TRBD1 cannot be checked. The CDR3 sequence is 14 residues long. Germline-derived CDR1 and CDR2 are SEHNR and FQNEAQ (reference sequence).

The CDR3 loop is CASSLNGGATEQYF. The chain uses TRBV7-6 and TRBJ2-7; checking the TCRdb D call of TRBD1 is not possible without DNA. The CDR3 is made up of 14 amino acids. CDR1 is SGHVS and CDR2 is FNYEAQ in the germline V gene.

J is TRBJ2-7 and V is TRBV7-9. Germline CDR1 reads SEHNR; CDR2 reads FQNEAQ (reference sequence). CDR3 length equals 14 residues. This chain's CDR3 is CASSVSGNGYEQYF. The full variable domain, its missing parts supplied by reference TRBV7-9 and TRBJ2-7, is DTGVSQNPRHKITKRGQNVTFRCDPISEHNRLYWYRQTLGQGPEFLTYFQNEAQLEKSRLLSDRFSAERPKGSFSTLEIQRTEQGDSAMYLCASSVSGNGYEQYFGPGTRLTVT.

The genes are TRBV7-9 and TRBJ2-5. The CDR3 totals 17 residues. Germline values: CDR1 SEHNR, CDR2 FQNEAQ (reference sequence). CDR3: CASSTHRDSGQRETQYF.